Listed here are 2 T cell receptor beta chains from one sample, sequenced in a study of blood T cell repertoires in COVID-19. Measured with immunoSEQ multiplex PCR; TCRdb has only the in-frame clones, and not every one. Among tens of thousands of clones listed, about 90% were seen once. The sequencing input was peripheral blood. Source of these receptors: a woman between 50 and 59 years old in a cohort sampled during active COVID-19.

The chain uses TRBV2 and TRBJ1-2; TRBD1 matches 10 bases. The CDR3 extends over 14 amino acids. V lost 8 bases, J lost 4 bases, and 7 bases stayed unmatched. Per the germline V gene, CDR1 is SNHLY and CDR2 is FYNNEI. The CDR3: CASHGQGVFYGYTF. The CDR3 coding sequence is TGTGCCAGCCATGGACAGGGGGTTTTCTATGGCTACACCTTC.

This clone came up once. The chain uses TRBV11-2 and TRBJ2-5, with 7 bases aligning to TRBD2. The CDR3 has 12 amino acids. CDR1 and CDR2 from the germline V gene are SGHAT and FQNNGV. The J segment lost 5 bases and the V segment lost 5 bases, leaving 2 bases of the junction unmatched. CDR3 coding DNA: TGTGCCAGCAGCGTGGGGGGGGAGACCCAGTACTTC. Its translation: CASSVGGETQYF.